The entry below describes one TCR beta chain. There are many counts of this clonotype. Its target antigen remains unknown. No quality values exist for individual bases; no much larger clone is one base distant. Sequenced on an Illumina HiSeq 1500. The public reads were quality trimmed at Q25 with fastp and then assembled into clones with MiXCR by TCRdb, keeping productive beta chains. Each CDR3 protein gets just one entry, which takes the most common genes and DNA from the rows behind it. The sample table lists about 300,000 distinct CDR3 sequences, under 30% of them with a count of one. The ten top clones hold approximately 13% of the sample. Taken from cysteine to phenylalanine, the CDR3 has 15 residues. The DNA shown is the 45-base CDR3, in frame from base 1. Taken from the germline V gene, the CDR1 and CDR2 loops are SGHTA and FQGNSA. Between the V and J ends, shortened by 4 bases and 1 base respectively, the junction contains 11 bases.

These data come from a study of T cell repertoires in cytomegalovirus infection (dated 2019 in TCRdb). Some background on the complete study: Because public TCR beta signatures pointed to carriage of CMV infection together with the matching HLA type, the HLA type of each donor mattered for the analysis. Broader findings and caveats from the paper: In both this cohort and an independent 352-donor cohort, the cumulative frequency of public TCR beta family members distinguished carriers of CMV infection plus the relevant HLA type. The ex vivo response was dominated by HLA-C-restricted CMV-specific TCR beta clonotypes, which also provided the single most frequent clonotype in two of eight donors.

The rearrangement combines TRBV7-2 with TRBJ1-5, and the D gene may be TRBD1, 5 bases matching. This TCR derives from a human donor in good health (CMV status not recorded). Some clones in this sample may be carry-over from other donors' samples. The specimen sequenced was PBMCs. The DNA sequence is as follows: TGTGCCAGCAGCTCGGGGGTTTTGAGCAATCAGCCCCAGCATTTT. Translated, it gives CASSSGVLSNQPQHF.